A selection of T cell receptor beta chains follows, all from one sample in a study of cytomegalovirus exposure and HLA in healthy donors. Sequenced by immunoSEQ multiplex PCR; TCRdb stores in-frame clones only, minus some. The data show around 180,000 clones, 80% seen once. Specimen: PBMCs. Every receptor here comes from a man aged 40-49 years in good health and CMV-seronegative. Both conserved end residues are trimmed from each CDR3.

V gene	J gene	CDR3 protein
TRBV27	TRBJ2-3	ASSFISGISTDTQY
TRBV29-1	TRBJ1-1	SVRKSGLEAF
TRBV6-6	TRBJ2-7	ASKEGLAGPREQY
TRBV5-1	TRBJ2-3	ASSVPVAGKDTQY
TRBV7-6	TRBJ1-2	ASSLGQGMNYGYT
TRBV4-3	TRBJ1-5	ASSQEWPGQGNQPQH
TRBV10-3	TRBJ1-2	AISVGQGANYGYT
TRBV21-1	TRBJ2-3	ASSKNLRWGGGADTQY
TRBV7-9	TRBJ1-1	ASRLDRGTEAF
TRBV19	TRBJ1-5	ASSQGQGLVQPQH
TRBV6-5	TRBJ2-4	ASSYSRQGNIQY
TRBV30	TRBJ1-1	AWSPTGPEAF
TRBV11-3	TRBJ2-7	ASSPPSGGRNEQY
TRBV2	TRBJ1-5	ASSEAPARAYSNQPQH
TRBV20-1	TRBJ1-1	SASRVTEAF
TRBV5-8	TRBJ1-5	ASSFRQGAGGNQPQH
TRBV10-1	TRBJ2-7	ASSESWGGVGEQY
TRBV6-1	TRBJ1-2	ASSKPTGTGYT
TRBV30	TRBJ1-1	AWKSPQYSNTEAF
TRBV4-1	TRBJ1-1	ASSSPRVPLTPTEAF
TRBV5-6	TRBJ1-4	ASSLDGTGSEKLF
TRBV4-1	TRBJ2-2	ASSKGGGGDTGELF
TRBV20-1	TRBJ2-5	SARTGETQY
TRBV12-5	TRBJ1-4	ARRPLAQGQENEKLF
TRBV5-1	TRBJ1-4	ASSFRGADEKLF
TRBV4-1	TRBJ1-2	ASSQEVAQNYGYT
TRBV7-9	TRBJ1-1	ASSSQANTEAF
TRBV19	TRBJ1-1	ASSMVDRGAEAF
TRBV7-2	TRBJ1-6	ASSPRRGGRGNSPLH
TRBV5-1	TRBJ2-5	ASSLAGGSQETQY
TRBV27	TRBJ2-5	ASSFLRGSNRQETQY
TRBV9	TRBJ2-2	ASSISGGANTGELF
TRBV19	TRBJ1-4	ASSPDSPTNEKLF
TRBV19	TRBJ2-3	ASSSPRTGKTDTQY
TRBV19	TRBJ1-2	ASTLSRVGYGYT
TRBV5-6	TRBJ2-2	ASSPDYNTGELF
TRBV4-1	TRBJ2-7	ASSQVTGGFYEQY
TRBV5-1	TRBJ1-2	ASSLMTGGSYGYT
TRBV21-1	TRBJ2-2	ASSARSGGTGELF
TRBV29-1	TRBJ1-2	SVGTQAGYT
TRBV4-1	TRBJ2-5	ASSHKEERAGLAGWETQY
TRBV10-3	TRBJ2-7	AISGKGLTDEQY
TRBV2	TRBJ2-1	ASSENSASTYSYNEQF
TRBV15	TRBJ2-1	ATSRDKTSGSSYNEQF
TRBV28	TRBJ1-1	ASRDRGGVKTEAF
TRBV7-7	TRBJ1-3	ASSLGPGNTIY
TRBV9	TRBJ2-1	ASSVSIQGASYNEQF
TRBV5-4	TRBJ1-1	ASSLAGTGGTEAF
TRBV6-5	TRBJ2-5	ASNRGETQY
TRBV6-5	TRBJ1-5	ASSPGRGRPQH
TRBV5-5	TRBJ2-3	LAGGLRNTQY
TRBV27	TRBJ2-3	ASRGLISLADTQY
TRBV6-5	TRBJ2-1	ASSYSHRDNEQF
TRBV20-1	TRBJ1-2	SARHRFGYT
TRBV9	TRBJ2-3	ASGSGGATDTQY
TRBV7-9	TRBJ2-7	ASSPTDGTYEQY
TRBV6-5	TRBJ2-3	ASSYSDSTDTQY
TRBV5-1	TRBJ2-7	ASSLARTGGEQY
TRBV9	TRBJ2-2	ASSVASMNTGELF
TRBV6-6	TRBJ2-7	ASSYSRDEQY